Listed here are 8 T cell receptor beta chains from one sample, sequenced in a study of T cells in Graves' hyperthyroidism and ophthalmopathy. The investigators amplified TCR beta CDR3 regions from RNA transcripts. Researchers ran a first-round RT-PCR on the TCR CDR3 using the HTBI primer set. TCRdb re-derived calls from the multiplex PCR reads in MiXCR, one entry per CDR3 protein. The repertoire holds approximately 610,000 distinct CDR3 sequences, with roughly 14% as singletons. The sequenced sample consisted of blood. These receptors were taken from a middle-aged woman with Graves' ophthalmopathy.

This clonotype occurred many times. The rearrangement uses TRBV6-2 or TRBV6-3 and TRBJ2-4, with 10 bases fitting TRBD2. The CDR3 runs 15 residues. Germline trimming cut 6 bases from V and 6 bases from J; bases unmatched to any gene: 8. CDR1 is MNHEY and CDR2 is SVGEGT in the germline V gene. The CDR3 here is CASSSLAGAGNIQYF. The DNA for the CDR3 is TGTGCCAGCAGCTCCCTAGCGGGAGCAGGAAACATTCAGTACTTC.

The table lists this clonotype with a few counts. The gene calls are TRBV18 and TRBJ2-7, with D perhaps TRBD1 (6 bases). Germline assignment: CDR1 KGHSH and CDR2 LQKENI. The CDR3 runs 14 residues. V lost 3 bases and J 6 bases, leaving 15 bases between the germline ends. The CDR3 sequence is CASSPSRGSGEQYF. In nucleotides, the CDR3 is TGTGCCAGCTCACCGAGCAGGGGCTCTGGCGAGCAGTACTTC.

The V gene is TRBV10-3, the J gene TRBJ1-3, with unresolved D. With 6 bases removed from V and 0 bases from J, the gap between germline ends came to 9 bases. The CDR3 consists of 14 residues. Germline CDR1 and CDR2: ENHRY and SYGVKD. The CDR3 DNA is TGTGCCATCAGCCTAGGTGACTCTGGAAACACCATATATTTT. Translated: CAISLGDSGNTIYF.

The CDR3 loop reads CASSGTVVGYTF. CDR3 sequence (DNA): TGTGCCAGCAGTGGGACAGTTGTTGGCTACACCTTC. The J gene is TRBJ1-2, the V gene TRBV6-1; TRBD1 might be the D (6 bases). V was shortened by 4 bases and J by 7 bases, with 10 bases between the two germline ends. The CDR3 consists of 12 residues. Germline loops: CDR1 MNHNS, CDR2 SASEGT.

This clonotype was detected many times. The rearrangement links TRBV15 to TRBJ2-7, with 10 bases that match TRBD1. From germline, CDR1 is LNHNV and CDR2 YYDKDF (reference sequence). V shed 5 bases and J 6 bases; nucleotides not matched to a gene: 16. The CDR3 contains 17 residues. The CDR3 DNA sequence: TGTGCCACCAGCCGCAGTCCCGGACAGGGGGGGGTGGGCGAGCAGTACTTC. Protein product: CATSRSPGQGGVGEQYF. The full variable domain, rest sourced from reference TRBV15 and TRBJ2-7, is DAMVIQNPRYQVTQFGKPVTLSCSQTLNHNVMYWYQQKSSQAPKLLFHYYDKDFNNEADTPDNFQSRRPNTSFCFLDIRSPGLGDTAMYLCATSRSPGQGGVGEQYFGPGTRLTVT.

This clonotype was counted ten times or more. The rearrangement uses TRBV28 and TRBJ1-2, with D perhaps TRBD1 (5 bases). CDR1 is MDHEN and CDR2 is SYDVKM in the germline V gene. This CDR3 contains 14 residues. Trimming pared 8 bases from V and 0 bases from J, leaving 13 bases between. The CDR3 sequence: CASSGDGANYGYTF. The CDR3 region has the DNA TGTGCCAGCTCCGGGGACGGAGCTAACTATGGCTACACCTTC.

Only a few counts were recorded for this clonotype. This sequence joins TRBV7-2 and TRBJ2-2, with D perhaps TRBD2 (5 bases). Germline CDR1 is SGHTA and CDR2 is FQGNSA. This CDR3 has 14 residues. Trimming left V 0 bases short and J 9 bases short, with 11 bases between. In DNA form, the CDR3 reads TGTGCCAGCAGCTTAGCGCCCGGGGTGTGGGAGCTGTTTTTT. As protein: CASSLAPGVWELFF.

This clonotype was picked up many times. The gene calls are TRBV29-1 and TRBJ1-3; D is ambiguous. The CDR3 has 15 amino acids. Germline V gene sequence: CDR1 SQVTM, CDR2 ANQGSEA. Trimming took off 0 bases at V and 2 bases at J, with 11 bases between the two ends. CDR3 DNA: TGCAGCGTTGAAGATCTTACGGGGACTGGAAACACCATATATTTT. It encodes CSVEDLTGTGNTIYF.